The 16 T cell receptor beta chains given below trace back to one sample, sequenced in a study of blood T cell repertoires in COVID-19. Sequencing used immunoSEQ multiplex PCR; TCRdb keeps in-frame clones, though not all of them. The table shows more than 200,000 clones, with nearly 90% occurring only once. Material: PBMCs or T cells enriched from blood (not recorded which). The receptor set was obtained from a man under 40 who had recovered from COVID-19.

The CDR3 loop reads CASSESRGGTGELFF. The DNA of the CDR3 is TGTGCCAGCAGTGAATCCAGGGGCGGCACCGGGGAGCTGTTTTTT. V gene TRBV25-1 combines with J gene TRBJ2-2, with a tentative D call TRBD1 (6 bases). Germline-derived CDR1 and CDR2 are MGHDK and SYGVNS. V lost 1 base and J lost 4, with 10 bases in between. The CDR3 is 15 amino acids.

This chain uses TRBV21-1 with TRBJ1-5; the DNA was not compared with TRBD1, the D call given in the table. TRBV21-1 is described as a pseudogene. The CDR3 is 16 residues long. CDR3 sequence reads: CASSPMVSNSNQPQHF. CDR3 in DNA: TGTGCCAGCAGCCCGATGGTCAGTAATAGCAATCAGCCCCAGCATTTT.

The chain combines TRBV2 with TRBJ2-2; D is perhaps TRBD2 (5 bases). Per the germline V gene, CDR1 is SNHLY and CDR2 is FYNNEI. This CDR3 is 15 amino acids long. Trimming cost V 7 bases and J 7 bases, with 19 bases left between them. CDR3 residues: CASIMDRKGVGELFF. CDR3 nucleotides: TGTGCCAGCATTATGGACCGGAAGGGAGTCGGGGAGCTGTTTTTT.

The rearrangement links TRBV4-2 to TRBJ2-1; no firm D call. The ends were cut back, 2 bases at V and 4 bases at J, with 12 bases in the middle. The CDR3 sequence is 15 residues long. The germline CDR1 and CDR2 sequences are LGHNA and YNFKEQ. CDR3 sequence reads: CASSQQKTLYNEQFF. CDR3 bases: TGTGCCAGCAGCCAACAGAAAACCTTATACAATGAGCAGTTCTTC.

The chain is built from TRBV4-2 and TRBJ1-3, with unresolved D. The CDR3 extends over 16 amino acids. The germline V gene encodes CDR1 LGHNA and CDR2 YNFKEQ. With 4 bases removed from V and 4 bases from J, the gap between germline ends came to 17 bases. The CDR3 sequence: CASSLQTPGSGNTIYF. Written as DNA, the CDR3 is TGTGCCAGCAGCCTCCAAACCCCGGGGTCAGGAAACACCATATATTTT.

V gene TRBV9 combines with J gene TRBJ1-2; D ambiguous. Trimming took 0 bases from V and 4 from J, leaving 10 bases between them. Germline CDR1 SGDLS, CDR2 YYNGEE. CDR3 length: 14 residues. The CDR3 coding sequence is TGTGCCAGCAGCGTAGTTGGGAGCAGCTATGGCTACACCTTC. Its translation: CASSVVGSSYGYTF.

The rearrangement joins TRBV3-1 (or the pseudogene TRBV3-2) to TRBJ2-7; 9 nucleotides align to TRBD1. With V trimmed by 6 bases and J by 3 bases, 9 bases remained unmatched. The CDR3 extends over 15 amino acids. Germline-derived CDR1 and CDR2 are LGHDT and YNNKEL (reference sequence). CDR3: CASRDTGTGRYEQYF. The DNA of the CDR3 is TGTGCCAGCAGAGATACCGGGACAGGGCGCTACGAGCAGTACTTC.

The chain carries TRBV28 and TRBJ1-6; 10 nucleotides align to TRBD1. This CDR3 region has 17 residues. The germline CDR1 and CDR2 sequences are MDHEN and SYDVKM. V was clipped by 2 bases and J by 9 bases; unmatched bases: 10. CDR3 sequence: CASSLLGSGQGISPLHF. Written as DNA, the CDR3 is TGTGCCAGCAGTTTACTAGGGTCGGGACAGGGGATTTCACCCCTCCACTTT.

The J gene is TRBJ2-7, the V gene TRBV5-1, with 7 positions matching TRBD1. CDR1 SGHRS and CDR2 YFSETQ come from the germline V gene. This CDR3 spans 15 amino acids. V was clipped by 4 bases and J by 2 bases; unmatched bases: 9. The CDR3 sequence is CASSPVRGQTYEQYF. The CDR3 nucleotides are TGCGCCAGCAGCCCAGTGAGGGGGCAGACCTACGAGCAGTACTTC. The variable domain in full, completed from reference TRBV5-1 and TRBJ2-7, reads KAGVTQTPRYLIKTRGQQVTLSCSPISGHRSVSWYQQTPGQGLQFLFEYFSETQRNKGNFPGRFSGRQFSNSRSEMNVSTLELGDSALYLCASSPVRGQTYEQYFGPGTRLTVT.

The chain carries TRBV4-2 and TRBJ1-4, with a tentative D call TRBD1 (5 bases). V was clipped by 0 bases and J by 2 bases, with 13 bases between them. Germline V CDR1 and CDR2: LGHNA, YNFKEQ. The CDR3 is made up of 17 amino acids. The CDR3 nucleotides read TGTGCCAGCAGCCAAGATTTGGTCAGGGCCACTAATGAAAAACTGTTTTTT. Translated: CASSQDLVRATNEKLFF.

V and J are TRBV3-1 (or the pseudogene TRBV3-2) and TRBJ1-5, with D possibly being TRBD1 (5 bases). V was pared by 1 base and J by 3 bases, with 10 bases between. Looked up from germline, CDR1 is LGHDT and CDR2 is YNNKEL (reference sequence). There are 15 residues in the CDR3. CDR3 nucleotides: TGTGCCAGCAGCCAAGGGGGGGGGTACAATCAGCCCCAGCATTTT. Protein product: CASSQGGGYNQPQHF.

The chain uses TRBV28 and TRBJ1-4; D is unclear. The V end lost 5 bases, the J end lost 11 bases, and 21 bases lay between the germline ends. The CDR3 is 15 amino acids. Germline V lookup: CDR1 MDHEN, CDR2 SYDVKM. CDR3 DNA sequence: TGTGCCAGCAGTCCTTCGGGATACCAAACGGGCAAACTGTTTTTT. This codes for CASSPSGYQTGKLFF.

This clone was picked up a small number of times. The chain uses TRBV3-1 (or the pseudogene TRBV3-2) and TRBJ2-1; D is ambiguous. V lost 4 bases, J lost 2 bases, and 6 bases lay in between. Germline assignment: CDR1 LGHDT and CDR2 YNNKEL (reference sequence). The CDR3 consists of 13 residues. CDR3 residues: CASSLYPYNEQFF. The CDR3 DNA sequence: TGTGCCAGCAGCCTATATCCCTACAATGAGCAGTTCTTC.

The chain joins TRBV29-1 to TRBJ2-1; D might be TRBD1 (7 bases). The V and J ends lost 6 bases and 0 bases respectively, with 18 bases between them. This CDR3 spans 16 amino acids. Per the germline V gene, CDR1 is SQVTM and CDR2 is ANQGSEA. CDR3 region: CSVTSRQGGSYNEQFF. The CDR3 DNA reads TGCAGCGTCACGTCGAGGCAGGGGGGCTCCTACAATGAGCAGTTCTTC.

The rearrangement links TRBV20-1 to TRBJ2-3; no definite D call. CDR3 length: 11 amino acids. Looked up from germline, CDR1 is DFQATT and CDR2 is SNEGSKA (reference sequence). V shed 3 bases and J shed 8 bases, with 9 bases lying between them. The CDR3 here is CSASEAFTQYF. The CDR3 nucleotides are TGCAGTGCTAGTGAGGCCTTTACGCAGTATTTT.

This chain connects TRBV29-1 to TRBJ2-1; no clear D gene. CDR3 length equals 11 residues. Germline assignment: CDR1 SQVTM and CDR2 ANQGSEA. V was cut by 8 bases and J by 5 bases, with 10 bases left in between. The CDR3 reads CSPQTHNEQFF. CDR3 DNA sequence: TGCAGCCCACAGACGCACAATGAGCAGTTCTTC.